This entry lists 9 T cell receptor beta chains sequenced from one sample in a study of blood T cell repertoires in COVID-19. Repertoires were generated with immunoSEQ multiplex PCR, while TCRdb's copy carries only in-frame clones and drops some. The table records about 80,000 clones, around 69% of them present only once. The sample comprised peripheral blood. Source of these receptors: a man in his 70s with active or convalescent COVID-19.

V and J are TRBV5-5 and TRBJ2-7; 8 bases match TRBD1. J was trimmed by 0 bases and V by 0 bases; bases with no gene match: 2. Germline V CDR1 and CDR2: SGHKS, YYEKEE (reference sequence). There are 15 residues in the CDR3. Written as DNA, the CDR3 is TGTGCCAGCAGCTTGGGGACAGGGTACTCCTACGAGCAGTACTTC. Its translation is CASSLGTGYSYEQYF. Supplemented by reference TRBV5-5 and TRBJ2-7, the full variable domain reads DAGVTQSPTHLIKTRGQQVTLRCSPISGHKSVSWYQQVLGQGPQFIFQYYEKEERGRGNFPDRFSARQFPNYSSELNVNALLLGDSALYLCASSLGTGYSYEQYFGPGTRLTVT.

This sequence joins TRBV6-5 and TRBJ1-3, with D unresolved. The V and J ends lost 2 bases and 0 bases respectively, with 8 bases between them. CDR1 and CDR2 from the germline V gene are MNHEY and SVGAGI. CDR3 length equals 15 residues. As DNA, the CDR3 is TGTGCCAGCAGTTACGGCCGACTCTCTGGAAACACCATATATTTT. Translating it yields CASSYGRLSGNTIYF.

CDR3 sequence (DNA): TGTGCCAGCAGCCAACACTGGGAGGGTTTGAACAATGAGCAGTTCTTC. It specifies CASSQHWEGLNNEQFF. This sequence joins TRBV4-2 and TRBJ2-1; 7 bases map to TRBD2. The length of the CDR3 is 16 residues. V shed 2 bases and J 5 bases; nucleotides not matched to a gene: 9. Germline CDR1 LGHNA, CDR2 YNFKEQ.

The V and J genes are TRBV6-6 and TRBJ1-5; D ambiguous. Germline CDR1 MNHNY, CDR2 SVGAGI (reference sequence). Trimming pared 3 bases from V and 1 base from J, leaving 10 bases between. The CDR3 totals 15 residues. The CDR3 reads CASSYDRGSNQPQHF. The DNA for the CDR3 is TGTGCCAGCAGTTATGATCGAGGGAGCAATCAGCCCCAGCATTTT.

This clone came up once. The J gene is TRBJ2-2, the V gene TRBV9; possibly TRBD2 for D (6 bases). CDR1 is SGDLS, CDR2 YYNGEE, per germline. V gave up 4 bases and J gave up 5 bases, with 12 bases separating them. The CDR3 sequence is 14 residues long. The CDR3 DNA is TGTGCCAGCAGCTCCTGGGGGGAAACCGGGGAGCTGTTTTTT. It translates to CASSSWGETGELFF.

J is TRBJ1-1 and V is TRBV7-9; D is undetermined. The V end lost 8 bases, the J end lost 6 bases, and 16 bases lay between the germline ends. The germline CDR1 and CDR2 sequences are SEHNR and FQNEAQ (reference sequence). CDR3 length: 13 amino acids. CDR3 loop: CASYSYGSAEAFF. The CDR3 DNA follows: TGTGCCAGCTACTCTTACGGTTCCGCTGAAGCTTTCTTT.

The V and J genes are TRBV2 and TRBJ2-5, with 8 bases fitting TRBD1. V shed 8 bases, J shed 5 bases, and the junction held 7 bases outside the gene matches. The germline V gene encodes CDR1 SNHLY and CDR2 FYNNEI. The CDR3 loop spans 13 amino acids. CDR3 loop: CASEAGGFETQYF. For the CDR3, the DNA is TGTGCCAGCGAGGCAGGGGGCTTCGAGACCCAGTACTTC.

The genes are TRBV13 and TRBJ1-2, with 9 bases matching TRBD1. Trimming cost V 0 bases and J 3 bases; bases outside gene matches: 5. This CDR3 contains 16 residues. In germline, CDR1 is PRHDT, CDR2 FYEKMQ (reference sequence). The CDR3 DNA reads as TGTGCCAGCAGCTTAGGACAGACAGGGGGGCACTATGGCTACACCTTC. It encodes CASSLGQTGGHYGYTF.

The genes are TRBV2 and TRBJ1-1; 7 nucleotides agree with TRBD1. Germline CDR1 and CDR2: SNHLY and FYNNEI. The CDR3 runs 12 residues. V gave up 10 bases and J gave up 7 bases; unmatched junction bases: 9. This chain's CDR3 is CANGRQGSEAFF. The CDR3 DNA reads TGTGCCAACGGACGACAGGGCAGTGAAGCTTTCTTT.